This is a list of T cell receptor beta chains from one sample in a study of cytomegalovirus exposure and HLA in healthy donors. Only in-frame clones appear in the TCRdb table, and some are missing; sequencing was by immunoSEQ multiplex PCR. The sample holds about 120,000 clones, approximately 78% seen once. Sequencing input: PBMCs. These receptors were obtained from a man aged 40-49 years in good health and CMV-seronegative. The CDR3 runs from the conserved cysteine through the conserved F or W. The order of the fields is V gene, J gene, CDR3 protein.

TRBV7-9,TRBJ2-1,CASSNTKTYNEQFF
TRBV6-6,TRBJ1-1,CASSHYFGTANTEAFF
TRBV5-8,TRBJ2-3,CASSLVQGVGTDTQYF
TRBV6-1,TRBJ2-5,CTVRDREGETQYF
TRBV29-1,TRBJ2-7,CSATDGTYEQYF
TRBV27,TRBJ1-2,CASSPRATGRVNYGYTF
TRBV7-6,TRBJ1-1,CASSLAGRGTEAFF
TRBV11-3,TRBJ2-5,CASSLGGERGQETQYF
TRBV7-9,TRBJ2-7,CASSLGVGAGDYEQYF
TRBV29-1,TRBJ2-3,CSGTVSTDTQYF
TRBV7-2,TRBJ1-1,CASIPPGRPEAFF
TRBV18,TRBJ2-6,CASSPGATGANGLTF
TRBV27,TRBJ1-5,CASSTTGGYQAQHF
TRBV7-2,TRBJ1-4,CASSLARDSYEKLFF
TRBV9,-,CASSVESGMGGFAYEQYF
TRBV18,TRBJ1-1,CATTPAGGTEAFF